This T cell receptor (beta chain) was sequenced in a study of CD4 T cells in relation to SARS-CoV-2 and coronaviruses. The overall study: ViraFEST: roughly 10-day antigen culture of PBMCs, then TCR beta CDR3 sequencing. Controls used an HIV-1 Nef peptide pool or no peptide.

Between the trimmed V and J ends, which lost 2 bases and 5 bases, there was a span of 10 bases. Per germline, CDR1 MNHEY and CDR2 SVGAGI. The CDR3 contains 14 residues. For this clone: Its antigen is not identified.

Unexposed donor CD4+ T cells date from 2011-2018, before the COVID-19 pandemic. After about 10 days of culture, CD4+ T cells were isolated. Testing used SARS-CoV-2 S/N and four cold-coronavirus spikes on unexposed-donor CD4+ T cells, cells permitting. TCRdb keeps only in-frame clones here, not all; method: immunoSEQ multiplex PCR. The sample comprises around 22,000 clones, around 75% of which are singletons, and about 12% rests with the top ten. The study, taken as a whole, reports: In roughly 60% of donors, memory CD4+ clonotypes crossrecognized SARS-CoV-2 and at least one common cold coronavirus spike.

The clonotype comes from a human donor in good health. Sequenced input: CD4+ T cells from PBMCs, cultured in vitro. The V and J genes are TRBV6-5 and TRBJ2-1; D is unresolved. CDR3 protein: CASSYPGSNNEQFF. CDR3 DNA: TGTGCCAGCAGTTACCCCGGTTCCAACAATGAGCAGTTCTTC.